This T cell receptor beta chain was found in a study of Graves' ophthalmopathy and Graves' hyperthyroidism. Trimming removed 5 bases at V and 5 bases at J, with 21 bases between. The CDR3 has 16 amino acids. The germline gives CDR1 MNHNS, CDR2 SASEGT. Transcripts of RNA were the source for amplifying TCR beta CDR3 regions. First-round RT-PCR with HTBI primers preceded a second-round multiplex PCR. One entry per CDR3 protein, called by TCRdb with MiXCR from the multiplex PCR reads. Of hundreds of thousands of distinct CDR3 sequences listed, about a fifth are singletons. This clonotype has more than one count but fewer than ten.

The sequence derives from a woman between 18 and 29 years old with stable Graves' hyperthyroidism. Some clones in this sample may be carry-over from other donors' samples. The chain combines TRBV6-1 with TRBJ2-5, with a possible D match to TRBD1 (5 bases). The specimen was peripheral blood. Here the CDR3 DNA reads TGTGCCAGCAGTCCCGGGCTGACCGGCGCAGGGGAGACCCAGTACTTC. Translating gives CASSPGLTGAGETQYF.